A selection of T cell receptor beta chains follows, all from one sample in a study of blood T cell repertoires in COVID-19. Data came from immunoSEQ multiplex PCR; TCRdb stores just in-frame clones and leaves some out. Altogether 150,000 to 200,000 clones are present, 87% being singletons, with the ten largest covering roughly 1.5%. What was sequenced was peripheral blood. The receptors come from a woman aged 50 to 65 with acute or convalescent COVID-19. CDR3s include the opening cysteine and the closing phenylalanine or tryptophan. The D gene is left open where the match is weak. Rows give clone size only sometimes, using once, few, many, or a class for an expanded clone.

TRBJ2-1	.	.	TRBV5-8	CASSLALPYEQFF	TGTGCCAGCAGCTTGGCTCTACCCTATGAGCAGTTCTTC
TRBJ1-4	.	.	TRBV2	CASSGTVAEDEKLFF	TGTGCCAGCAGTGGGACAGTCGCCGAGGATGAAAAACTGTTTTTT
TRBJ1-1	.	TRBD1	TRBV11-3	CASSLFGQGANEAFF	TGTGCCAGCAGCTTATTTGGGCAGGGGGCGAATGAAGCTTTCTTT
TRBJ1-2	.	.	TRBV24-1	CATSDSARAGKEYYGYTF	TGTGCCACCAGTGATTCCGCAAGGGCAGGGAAGGAGTACTATGGCTACACCTTC
TRBJ2-1	.	TRBD1	TRBV7-3	CASSRGTGYEQFF	TGTGCCAGCAGCCGCGGGACAGGGTATGAGCAGTTCTTC
TRBJ1-2	.	.	TRBV27	CASWGANYGYTF	TGTGCCAGCTGGGGGGCTAACTATGGCTACACCTTC
TRBJ2-2	.	TRBD2	TRBV6-5	CASRFSGESGELFF	TGTGCCAGCAGATTTAGCGGGGAATCCGGGGAGCTGTTTTTT
TRBJ2-1	.	.	TRBV7-9	CASSLVRSSYNEQFF	TGTGCCAGCAGCTTAGTTCGGAGCTCCTACAATGAGCAGTTCTTC
TRBJ2-7	.	.	TRBV20-1	CSAIGEYEQYF	TGCAGTGCTATCGGGGAGTACGAGCAGTACTTC
TRBJ2-2	.	.	TRBV19	CASNEGGRPGELFF	TGTGCCAGTAATGAGGGTGGTAGGCCCGGGGAGCTGTTTTTT
TRBJ1-2	few	.	TRBV19	CASSPGQRGSNYGYTF	TGTGCCAGTAGTCCAGGACAGCGAGGGAGTAACTATGGCTACACCTTC
TRBJ2-1	.	.	TRBV5-1	CASSLEATVNDEQFF	TGCGCCAGCAGCTTGGAAGCGACGGTAAACGATGAGCAGTTCTTC
TRBJ1-2	once	.	TRBV7-9	CASSLSLTPTAPYGYTF	TGTGCCAGCAGCTTATCTCTCACTCCGACAGCACCCTATGGCTACACCTTC
TRBJ2-3	.	.	TRBV19	CASTPLGHTDTQYF	TGTGCCAGTACCCCATTGGGGCACACAGATACGCAGTATTTT
TRBJ2-2	.	TRBD2	TRBV24-1	CATSDSSGGPYTGELFF	TGTGCCACCAGTGATTCGAGCGGGGGGCCTTACACCGGGGAGCTGTTTTTT
TRBJ2-2	.	.	TRBV25-1	CASGAQTYDEELFF	TGTGCCAGCGGCGCTCAGACTTATGACGAGGAGCTGTTTTTT
TRBJ1-6	few	.	TRBV19	CASSIRQVLDSPLHF	TGTGCCAGTAGTATCAGACAGGTTTTGGATTCACCCCTCCACTTT
TRBJ2-1	.	TRBD2	TRBV10-1	CASSESMAGGGAYNEQFF	TGCGCCAGCAGTGAGTCGATGGCAGGCGGGGGGGCCTACAATGAGCAGTTCTTC
TRBJ2-2	.	.	TRBV5-6	CASSPPYRATGELFF	TGTGCCAGCAGCCCACCCTACAGGGCCACCGGGGAGCTGTTTTTT
TRBJ2-3	.	.	TRBV7-2	CASSFNGYTDTQYF	TGTGCCAGCAGCTTCAACGGGTACACAGATACGCAGTATTTT
TRBJ1-2	.	.	TRBV6-2/TRBV6-3	CASSYSRSYTF	TGTGCCAGCAGTTACTCGCGTAGCTACACCTTC
TRBJ1-1	.	TRBD1	TRBV7-2	CASSLVTGDTEAFF	TGTGCCAGCAGCCTAGTGACAGGGGACACTGAAGCTTTCTTT
TRBJ2-7	.	.	TRBV11-2	CASSFIGQSYEQYF	TGTGCCAGCAGCTTTATCGGACAGTCCTACGAGCAGTACTTC
TRBJ1-3	.	.	TRBV7-9	CASSFGQPKSSGNTIYF	TGTGCCAGCAGCTTCGGACAGCCGAAGAGCTCTGGAAACACCATATATTTT
TRBJ2-2	.	.	TRBV20-1	CSASFGATGELFF	TGCAGTGCTAGTTTTGGAGCCACCGGGGAGCTGTTTTTT
TRBJ2-5	.	TRBD2	TRBV5-1	CASSQAPTSGNQETQYF	TGCGCCAGCAGCCAGGCCCCGACTAGCGGTAACCAAGAGACCCAGTACTTC
TRBJ1-1	.	TRBD1	TRBV6-5	CASSLQGGDTEAFF	TGTGCCAGCAGTTTACAGGGGGGAGACACTGAAGCTTTCTTT
TRBJ2-2	once	.	TRBV5-1	CASSSTFPGELFF	TGCGCCAGCAGTTCGACATTCCCCGGGGAGCTGTTTTTT
TRBJ2-7	.	.	TRBV27	CASPPSYEQYF	TGTGCCAGCCCCCCGTCTTACGAGCAGTACTTC
TRBJ1-2	.	.	TRBV3-1/TRBV3-2	CASSPLGRAQGDYTF	TGTGCCAGCAGCCCCCTCGGACGGGCCCAGGGTGACTACACCTTC
TRBJ2-3	.	.	TRBV5-5	CASSQVPSTDTQYF	TGTGCCAGCAGCCAGGTCCCCAGCACAGATACGCAGTATTTT
TRBJ2-2	.	TRBD2	TRBV9	CASSVVVAGGTGELFF	TGTGCCAGCAGCGTAGTCGTAGCGGGGGGGACCGGGGAGCTGTTTTTT
TRBJ1-1	.	.	TRBV7-9	CASSLPRTVTEAFF	TGTGCCAGCAGCTTACCAAGGACAGTTACTGAAGCTTTCTTT
TRBJ2-5	.	TRBD2	TRBV4-1	CASSQGTSGGARETQYF	TGCGCCAGCAGCCAAGGGACTAGCGGGGGGGCCCGTGAGACCCAGTACTTC
TRBJ2-6	.	.	TRBV6-5	CASSYTSGANVLTF	TGTGCCAGCAGTTATACTTCAGGGGCCAACGTCCTGACTTTC
TRBJ1-3	.	.	TRBV18	CASSPQEQGPSSGNTIYF	TGTGCCAGCTCACCACAGGAACAGGGCCCTAGCTCTGGAAACACCATATATTTT
TRBJ1-1	.	.	TRBV12-3/TRBV12-4	CASSPGTEAFF	TGTGCCAGCAGCCCTGGGACAGAAGCTTTCTTT
TRBJ1-1	few	.	TRBV7-9	CASSRGTMNTEAFF	TGTGCCAGCAGCCGGGGGACCATGAACACTGAAGCTTTCTTT
TRBJ1-2	.	TRBD1	TRBV4-3	CASSPGQLYGYTF	TGCGCCAGCAGCCCGGGACAGCTCTATGGCTACACCTTC
TRBJ1-1	.	.	TRBV30	CAWSGTVNTEAFF	TGTGCCTGGAGTGGGACAGTGAACACTGAAGCTTTCTTT
TRBJ2-1	.	TRBD2	TRBV24-1	CATSDLGERAGAYNEQFF	TGTGCCACCAGTGATTTAGGGGAACGAGCGGGGGCCTACAATGAGCAGTTCTTC
TRBJ2-3	.	TRBD2	TRBV18	CASSPLELADTDTQYF	TGTGCCAGCTCACCACTTGAACTAGCGGACACAGATACGCAGTATTTT
TRBJ2-1	.	.	TRBV27	CASSFSYSASEQFF	TGTGCCAGCAGTTTTAGCTATTCGGCCAGTGAGCAGTTCTTC
TRBJ1-4	.	TRBD1	TRBV18	CASSPPDRGAEKLFF	TGTGCCAGCTCACCACCGGACAGGGGAGCTGAAAAACTGTTTTTT
TRBJ1-5	.	.	TRBV6-1	CASSEGTGNQPQHF	TGTGCCAGCAGTGAAGGGACAGGCAATCAGCCCCAGCATTTT
TRBJ2-7	.	.	TRBV30	CAWSSTERYEQYF	TGTGCCTGGAGTAGTACGGAGCGCTACGAGCAGTACTTC
TRBJ2-1	.	TRBD2	TRBV7-9	CASSIWTSGIYNEQFF	TGTGCCAGCAGCATCTGGACTAGCGGGATATACAATGAGCAGTTCTTC
TRBJ2-7	.	TRBD1	TRBV4-3	CASSPSLGDSLYF	TGCGCCAGCAGCCCGTCCCTCGGGGACAGCTTGTACTTC
TRBJ1-4	.	.	TRBV15	CATSRDGRTGEKLFF	TGTGCCACCAGCAGAGATGGGAGGACTGGGGAAAAACTGTTTTTT
TRBJ1-2	few	TRBD1	TRBV11-3	CASSSDRDLGYTF	TGTGCCAGCAGCTCCGACAGGGACTTAGGCTACACCTTC
TRBJ2-1	.	.	TRBV18	CASSPGTGYNEQFF	TGTGCCAGCTCACCCGGGACTGGCTACAATGAGCAGTTCTTC
TRBJ2-7	.	.	TRBV4-1	CASSQGGGQAVYEQYF	TGCGCCAGCAGCCAAGGGGGGGGACAGGCTGTCTACGAGCAGTACTTC
TRBJ2-2	once	.	TRBV24-1	CATSDLGGADTGELFF	TGTGCCACCAGTGATTTGGGGGGCGCGGACACCGGGGAGCTGTTTTTT
TRBJ2-5	.	.	TRBV11-2	CASSLEGGGQETQYF	TGTGCCAGCAGCTTAGAAGGGGGGGGCCAAGAGACCCAGTACTTC
TRBJ1-3	.	TRBD1	TRBV7-9	CASRTGGPGNTIYF	TGTGCCAGCAGGACAGGGGGCCCTGGAAACACCATATATTTT